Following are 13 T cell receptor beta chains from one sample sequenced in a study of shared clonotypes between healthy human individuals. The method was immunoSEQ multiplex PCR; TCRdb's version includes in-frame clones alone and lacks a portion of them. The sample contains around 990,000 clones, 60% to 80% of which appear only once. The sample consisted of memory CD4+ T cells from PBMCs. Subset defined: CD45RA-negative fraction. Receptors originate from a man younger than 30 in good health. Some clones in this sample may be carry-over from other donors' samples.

The CDR3: CASSPPTGYGYTF. CDR3 nucleotides: TGTGCCAGCTCACCACCGACAGGGTATGGCTACACCTTC. The rearrangement links TRBV18 to TRBJ1-2; 7 positions match TRBD1. This CDR3 contains 13 residues. Germline V gene data show CDR1 as KGHSH and CDR2 as LQKENI. V gave up 0 bases and J gave up 5 bases; unmatched junction bases: 0.

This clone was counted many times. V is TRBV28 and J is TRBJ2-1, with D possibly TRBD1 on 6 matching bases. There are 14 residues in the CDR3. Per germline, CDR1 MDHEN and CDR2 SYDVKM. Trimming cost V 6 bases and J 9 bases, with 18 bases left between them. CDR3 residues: CASSSSVPRGEQFF. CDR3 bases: TGTGCCAGCAGCTCTAGTGTTCCCAGGGGTGAGCAGTTCTTC.

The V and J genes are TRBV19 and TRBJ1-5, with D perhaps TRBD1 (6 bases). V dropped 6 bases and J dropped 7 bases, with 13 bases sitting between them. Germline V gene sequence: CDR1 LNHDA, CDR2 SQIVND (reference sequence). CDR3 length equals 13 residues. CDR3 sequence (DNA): TGTGCCAGTAGAATGCAGGGGTGGCAGCCCCAGCATTTT. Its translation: CASRMQGWQPQHF.

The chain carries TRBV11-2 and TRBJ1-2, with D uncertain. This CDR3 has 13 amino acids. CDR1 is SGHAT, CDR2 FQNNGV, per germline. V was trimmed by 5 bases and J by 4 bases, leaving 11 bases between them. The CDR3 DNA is TGTGCCAGCAGCCCCGACCCTAGCTATGGCTACACCTTC. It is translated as CASSPDPSYGYTF. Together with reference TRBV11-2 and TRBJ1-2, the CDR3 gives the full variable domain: EAGVAQSPRYKIIEKRQSVAFWCNPISGHATLYWYQQILGQGPKLLIQFQNNGVVDDSQLPKDRFSAERLKGVDSTLKIQPAKLEDSAVYLCASSPDPSYGYTFGSGTRLTVV.

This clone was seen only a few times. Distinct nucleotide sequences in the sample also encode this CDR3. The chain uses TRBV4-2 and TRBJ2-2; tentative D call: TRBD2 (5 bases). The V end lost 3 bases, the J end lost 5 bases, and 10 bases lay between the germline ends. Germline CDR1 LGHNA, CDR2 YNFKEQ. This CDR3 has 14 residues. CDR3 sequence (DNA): TGTGCCAGCAGCCAGGATGGACTTACCGGGGAGCTGTTTTTT. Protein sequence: CASSQDGLTGELFF.

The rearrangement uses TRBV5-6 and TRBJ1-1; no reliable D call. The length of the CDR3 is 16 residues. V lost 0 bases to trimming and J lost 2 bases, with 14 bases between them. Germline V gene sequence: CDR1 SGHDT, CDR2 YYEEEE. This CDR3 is CASSLDPVQHNTEAFF. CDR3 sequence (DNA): TGTGCCAGCAGCTTGGATCCGGTCCAACATAACACTGAAGCTTTCTTT.

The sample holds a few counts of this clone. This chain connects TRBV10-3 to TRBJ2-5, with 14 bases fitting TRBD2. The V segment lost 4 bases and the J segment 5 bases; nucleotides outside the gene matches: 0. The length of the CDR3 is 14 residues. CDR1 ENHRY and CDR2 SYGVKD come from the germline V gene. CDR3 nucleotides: TGTGCCATCAGTGGGACTAGCGGGAGGGAGACCCAGTACTTC. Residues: CAISGTSGRETQYF.

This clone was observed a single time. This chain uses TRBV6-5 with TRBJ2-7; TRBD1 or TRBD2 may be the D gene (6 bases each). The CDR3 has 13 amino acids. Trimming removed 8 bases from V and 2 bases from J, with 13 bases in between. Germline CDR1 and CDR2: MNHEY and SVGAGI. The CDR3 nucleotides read TGTGCCAGCCACCGGGGGCAGGCCTACGAGCAGTACTTC. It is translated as CASHRGQAYEQYF.

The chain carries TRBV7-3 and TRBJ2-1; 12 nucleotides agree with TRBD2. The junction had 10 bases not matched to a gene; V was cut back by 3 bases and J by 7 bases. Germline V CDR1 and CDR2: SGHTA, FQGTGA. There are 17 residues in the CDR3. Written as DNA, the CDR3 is TGTGCCAGCAGCTTGGGTGGGCTAGCGGGAGGGTGGAATGAGCAGTTCTTC. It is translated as CASSLGGLAGGWNEQFF.

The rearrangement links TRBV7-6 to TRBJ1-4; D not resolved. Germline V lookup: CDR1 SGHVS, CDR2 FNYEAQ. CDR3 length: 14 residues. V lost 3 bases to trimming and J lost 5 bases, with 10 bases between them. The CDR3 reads CASSLAITNEKLFF. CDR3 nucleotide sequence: TGTGCCAGCAGCTTGGCGATTACGAATGAAAAACTGTTTTTT.

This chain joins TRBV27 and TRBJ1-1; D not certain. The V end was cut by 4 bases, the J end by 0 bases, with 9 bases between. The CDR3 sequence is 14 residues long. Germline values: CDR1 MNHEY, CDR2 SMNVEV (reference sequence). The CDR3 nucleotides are TGTGCCAGCAGTTCGGGCGTTATGAACACTGAAGCTTTCTTT. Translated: CASSSGVMNTEAFF.

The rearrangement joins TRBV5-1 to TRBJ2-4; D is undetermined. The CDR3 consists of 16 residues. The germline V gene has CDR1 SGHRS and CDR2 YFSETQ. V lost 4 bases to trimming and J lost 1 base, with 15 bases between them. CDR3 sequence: CASSQDPPPAKNIQYF. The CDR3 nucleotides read TGCGCCAGCAGCCAGGACCCGCCCCCGGCCAAAAACATTCAGTACTTC.

The CDR3 coding sequence is TGTGCCAGCAGTTTTGAAATGGGGGAGCAGTACTTC. Encoded protein: CASSFEMGEQYF. V is TRBV27 and J is TRBJ2-7; D call uncertain. Trimming removed 3 bases from V and 7 bases from J, with 10 bases in between. Per germline, CDR1 MNHEY and CDR2 SMNVEV (reference sequence). This CDR3 has 12 residues.